Presented here are 10 T cell receptor beta chains from one specimen sequenced in a study of blood T cell repertoires in COVID-19. This table comes from immunoSEQ multiplex PCR, and its TCRdb copy is limited to in-frame clones, with some not included. This table holds 160,000 or so clones, roughly 85% found once. The specimen was PBMCs or T cells enriched from blood (not recorded which). The receptors stem from a man aged 55-75 years who had recovered from COVID-19.

V usage is TRBV7-2 and J usage is TRBJ2-2, with 8 positions matching TRBD2. The junction had 13 bases not matched to a gene; V was cut back by 2 bases and J by 5 bases. Germline V gene data show CDR1 as SGHTA and CDR2 as FQGNSA. CDR3 length equals 18 residues. The CDR3 protein is CASSLTPGLEARTGELFF. CDR3 bases: TGTGCCAGCAGCTTAACCCCGGGACTAGAAGCTAGGACCGGGGAGCTGTTTTTT.

This chain links TRBV7-2 with TRBJ2-3; D is unclear. The germline CDR1 and CDR2 sequences are SGHTA and FQGNSA. The germline V and J ends were trimmed by 0 bases and 4 bases, with 8 bases remaining between them. The CDR3 extends over 14 amino acids. The CDR3, as DNA: TGTGCCAGCAGCTTAGCGCCTAGTGCAGATACGCAGTATTTT. As protein: CASSLAPSADTQYF.

The V and J genes are TRBV28 and TRBJ1-4; 10 nucleotides align to TRBD1. Germline loops: CDR1 MDHEN, CDR2 SYDVKM. The CDR3 covers 13 residues. J was trimmed by 8 bases and V by 8 bases; bases with no gene match: 5. CDR3 in DNA: TGTGCCAGCTGGAGGACAGGGGGGGAAAAACTGTTTTTT. Translation gives CASWRTGGEKLFF. The entire variable domain, with the rest obtained from reference TRBV28 and TRBJ1-4, is as follows: DVKVTQSSRYLVKRTGEKVFLECVQDMDHENMFWYRQDPGLGLRLIYFSYDVKMKEKGDIPEGYSVSREKKERFSLILESASTNQTSMYLCASWRTGGEKLFFGSGTQLSVL.

The V and J genes are TRBV6-5 and TRBJ2-7; D remains unclear. The V gene lost 3 bases and the J gene lost 4 bases, with 10 bases spanning the gap. Germline V gene data show CDR1 as MNHEY and CDR2 as SVGAGI. CDR3 size: 13 residues. As DNA, the CDR3 is TGTGCCAGCAGTTATGCGCCAGGTTACGAGCAGTACTTC. It codes for CASSYAPGYEQYF.

This clone was seen a single time. The chain uses TRBV7-8 and TRBJ2-5, with 8 bases aligning to TRBD1. After removal of 5 bases from V and 4 bases from J, the junction contained 9 bases not matched to a gene. This CDR3 spans 15 amino acids. Germline loops: CDR1 SGHVS, CDR2 FQNEAQ. The CDR3 spells CASSGRQGNLETQYF. The CDR3 nucleotides are TGTGCCAGCAGCGGGAGACAGGGGAATTTAGAGACCCAGTACTTC. Full variable domain (remainder filled in from reference TRBV7-8 and TRBJ2-5): GAGVSQSPRYKVAKRGQDVALRCDPISGHVSLFWYQQALGQGPEFLTYFQNEAQLDKSGLPSDRFFAERPEGSVSTLKIQRTQQEDSAVYLCASSGRQGNLETQYFGPGTRLLVL.

This sequence joins TRBV5-4 and TRBJ2-5; TRBD2 matches 8 bases. Trimming at V came to 2 bases and at J to 5 bases, leaving 5 bases not matched to a gene. CDR1 and CDR2 from the germline V gene are SGHNT and YYREEE (reference sequence). This CDR3 is built from 14 residues. CDR3 protein: CASSLVSSGETQYF. The CDR3 coding sequence is TGTGCCAGCAGCTTAGTATCTAGCGGGGAGACCCAGTACTTC.

CDR3 in amino acids: CAWSFRSGTYNTEAFF. CDR3 DNA: TGTGCCTGGAGCTTTCGATCCGGGACATACAACACTGAAGCTTTCTTT. The chain is built from TRBV30 and TRBJ1-1, with D perhaps TRBD1 (6 bases). Germline CDR1 GTSNPN, CDR2 SVGIG (reference sequence). V lost 3 bases and J lost 2, with 19 bases in between. This CDR3 contains 16 residues.

The chain employs TRBV15 and TRBJ2-7, with 7 bases identical to TRBD1. The length of the CDR3 is 14 residues. J lost 2 bases, V lost 8 bases, and 9 bases had no gene match. The V gene's germline CDR1 is LNHNV and CDR2 YYDKDF (reference sequence). The CDR3 loop is CATSSQTGAYEQYF. CDR3 coding DNA: TGTGCCACCTCCTCCCAAACAGGGGCCTACGAGCAGTACTTC.

The count of this clone is one. The chain has TRBV9 and TRBJ2-2, with D unclear. The V end lost 1 base, the J end lost 0 bases, and 7 bases lay between the germline ends. The CDR3 covers 15 residues. Per the germline V gene, CDR1 is SGDLS and CDR2 is YYNGEE. For the CDR3, the DNA is TGTGCCAGCAGCGTACGATCAGCGAACACCGGGGAGCTGTTTTTT. Translating gives CASSVRSANTGELFF.

V usage is TRBV19 and J usage is TRBJ2-3; 14 positions agree with TRBD2. The CDR3 consists of 15 residues. Germline-derived CDR1 and CDR2 are LNHDA and SQIVND (reference sequence). V was clipped by 5 bases and J by 4 bases; unmatched bases: 2. The CDR3 reads CASSLTSGGADTQYF. As DNA, the CDR3 is TGTGCCAGTAGTTTGACTAGCGGGGGGGCAGATACGCAGTATTTT.